This paragraph reports one T cell receptor (beta chain). Germline V gene lookup returns CDR1 SGHNT and CDR2 YENEEA. The ends were cut back, 4 bases at V and 3 bases at J, with 7 bases in the middle. The CDR3 is 13 amino acids. These data originate in a study of blood T cell repertoires in COVID-19. In the study overall: Acute and convalescent COVID-19 specimens originated in the United States, Italy and Spain. T cells, B-cell-depleted T cells, or PBMCs supplied cDNA or gDNA.

Original processing methods: Amplifying reference gene primers gave estimates of nucleated cell counts. Repertoires were generated with immunoSEQ multiplex PCR, while TCRdb's copy carries only in-frame clones and drops some. The V and J calls and clone size were taken over from that table, and D and trimming were inferred from the DNA. The repertoire holds 52,000 or so clones, with over 90% as singletons. The specimen sequenced was peripheral blood. This TCR derives from a woman at least 80 years old with acute or convalescent COVID-19. The rearrangement joins TRBV11-3 to TRBJ1-5, with D unresolved. CDR3 in amino acids: CASSWRVNQPQHF. CDR3 bases: TGTGCCAGCAGCTGGCGGGTCAATCAGCCCCAGCATTTT.